The TCR beta chain described here comes from a study of T cell changes during pregnancy in multiple sclerosis. Assay used: immunoSEQ multiplex PCR; TCRdb lists only in-frame clones, some missing. This sample has 30,000 to 35,000 clones, with around 87% found just once. V was cut by 6 bases and J by 3 bases, with 8 bases left in between. This CDR3 is built from 12 residues. CDR1 MNHEY and CDR2 SMNVEV come from the germline V gene (reference sequence). This clonotype was sampled from a female donor in good health, enrolled as a control in a pregnancy study. Here the sequenced sample was CD4+ T cells from peripheral blood mononuclear cells, taken in the third trimester of pregnancy. This chain connects TRBV27 to TRBJ1-1, with TRBD1 as a possible D gene (6 bases). CDR3 nucleotide sequence: TGTGCCAGCAGGAGGGGGTACACTGAAGCTTTCTTT. Residues: CASRRGYTEAFF.